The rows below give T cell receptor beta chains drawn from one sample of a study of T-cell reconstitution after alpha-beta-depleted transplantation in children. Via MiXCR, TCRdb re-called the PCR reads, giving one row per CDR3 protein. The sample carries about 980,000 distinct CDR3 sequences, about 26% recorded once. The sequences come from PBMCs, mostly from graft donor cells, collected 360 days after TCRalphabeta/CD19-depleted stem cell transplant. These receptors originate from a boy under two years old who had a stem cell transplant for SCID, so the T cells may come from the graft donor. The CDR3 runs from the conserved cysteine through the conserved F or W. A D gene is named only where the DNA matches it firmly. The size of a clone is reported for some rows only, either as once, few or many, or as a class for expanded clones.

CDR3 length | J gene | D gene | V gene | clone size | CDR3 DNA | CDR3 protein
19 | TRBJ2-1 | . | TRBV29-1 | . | TGCAGCGTCCTGATGGGACGGGGTTACAAGACCAGCTCCTACAATGAGCAGTTCTTC | CSVLMGRGYKTSSYNEQFF
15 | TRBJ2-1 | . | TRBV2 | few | TGTGCCAGCAAAATTGACGGGAGCTCCTACAATGAGCAGTTCTTC | CASKIDGSSYNEQFF
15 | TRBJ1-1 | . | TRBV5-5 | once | TGTGCCAGCAGCAGTGGGACGTCCCTTGTCAGTGAAGCTTTCTTT | CASSSGTSLVSEAFF
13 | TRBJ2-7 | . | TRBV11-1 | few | TGTGCCAGCAGCGCGACAGGAAACTACGAGCAGTACTTC | CASSATGNYEQYF
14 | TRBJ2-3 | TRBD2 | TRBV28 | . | TGTGCCAGCCATGGACTAGCGGGGATACGAGGGCAGTATTTT | CASHGLAGIRGQYF
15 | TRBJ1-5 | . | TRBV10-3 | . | TGTGCCATCAGTGAGTCGGCAGGGGAGGATCAGCCCCAGCATTTT | CAISESAGEDQPQHF
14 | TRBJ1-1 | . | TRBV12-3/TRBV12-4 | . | TGTGCCAGCAGTTTATCTGGGGGTGTCACTGAAGCTTTCTTT | CASSLSGGVTEAFF
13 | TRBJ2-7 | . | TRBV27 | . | TGTGCCAGCAGTCTCATCAGGGGTAACGAGCAGTACTTC | CASSLIRGNEQYF
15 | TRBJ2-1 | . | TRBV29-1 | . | TGCAGCGTGCATGGACACCCGAGCTCCTACAATGAGCAGTTCTTC | CSVHGHPSSYNEQFF
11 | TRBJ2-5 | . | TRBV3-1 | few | TGTGCCAGCAGCCAGGCTTTAGCCCAGTACTTC | CASSQALAQYF
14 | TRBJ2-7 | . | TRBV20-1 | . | TGCAGTGCGGATCCGGGGCTTTCCGCCTACGAGCAGTACTTC | CSADPGLSAYEQYF